The rows below give T cell receptor beta chains drawn from one sample of a study of T cell responses to AZD1222 COVID-19 vaccine. Some clones are missing from TCRdb's copy, which holds only in-frame ones; the method was immunoSEQ multiplex PCR. The data contain approximately 49,000 clones, 70% to 85% of them singletons. Sequences were derived from peripheral blood, sampled on day 0 of MenACWY control vaccination. The receptors derive from an adult in good health. Each CDR3 is given with its conserved first and last residue. A D gene is named only where the DNA matches it firmly. Only part of the rows carry a size: once, few, many, or a class if the clone is expanded.

j_call d_call cdr3_length clone_size v_call cdr3_aa cdr3_nt
TRBJ2-5 TRBD2 19 NA TRBV7-8 CASSFPRNGRERLGGTQYF TGTGCCAGCAGCTTTCCGCGTAATGGGCGGGAGAGGCTCGGAGGGACCCAGTACTTC
TRBJ1-1 NA 14 NA TRBV18 CASSPPGTPRKTFF TGTGCCAGCTCACCACCGGGGACGCCCCGAAAGACTTTCTTT
TRBJ2-4 NA 14 few TRBV15 CATSRGAGARLQYF TGTGCCACCAGCAGAGGGGCAGGGGCGAGACTTCAGTACTTC
TRBJ2-2 NA 17 NA TRBV19 CASSRPTANTNTGELFF TGTGCCAGTAGCCGACCGACAGCTAATACGAACACCGGGGAGCTGTTTTTT
TRBJ1-4 NA 12 NA TRBV7-8 CASKVGGEKLFF TGTGCCAGCAAGGTGGGGGGGGAAAAACTGTTTTTT
TRBJ1-2 NA 16 NA TRBV7-8 CASSLGRVVDGYGYTF TGTGCCAGCAGCTTAGGCAGGGTGGTAGATGGCTATGGCTACACCTTC
TRBJ1-2 NA 12 once TRBV12-3/TRBV12-4 CATWMATEGYTF TGTGCCACCTGGATGGCGACTGAAGGCTACACCTTC
TRBJ1-5 TRBD1 14 NA TRBV19 CASSRGQGIQPQHF TGTGCCAGTAGTAGAGGACAGGGCATTCAGCCCCAGCATTTT
TRBJ2-3 TRBD2 18 NA TRBV5-1 CASRPSQRGRWGTDTQYF TGCGCCAGCAGACCATCCCAGCGGGGGCGTTGGGGCACAGATACGCAGTATTTT
TRBJ2-7 TRBD1 13 once TRBV27 CASRADRNYEQYF TGTGCCAGCAGGGCGGACAGGAACTACGAGCAGTACTTC
TRBJ2-7 NA 12 NA TRBV7-9 CASSLGSLAQYF TGTGCCAGCAGCTTAGGATCGTTGGCGCAGTACTTC
TRBJ2-5 TRBD1 14 NA TRBV18 CASSEYRGQETQYF TGTGCCAGCTCAGAATACAGGGGGCAAGAGACCCAGTACTTC
TRBJ1-2 TRBD1 17 NA TRBV5-6 CASSLPPGTGNSYGYTF TGTGCCAGCAGCCTCCCCCCCGGGACAGGGAATTCCTATGGCTACACCTTC
TRBJ1-3 NA 15 NA TRBV4-1 CASSSRDTSGNTIYF TGCGCCAGCAGCAGCCGGGACACCTCTGGAAACACCATATATTTT
TRBJ2-1 NA 17 NA TRBV28 CASSLWGLPDPYNEQFF TGTGCCAGCAGTTTATGGGGACTTCCCGACCCCTACAATGAGCAGTTCTTC
TRBJ1-6 NA 17 NA TRBV3-1/TRBV3-2 CASSPSRGGSYNSPLHF TGTGCCAGCAGCCCTTCCAGGGGTGGGTCCTATAATTCACCCCTCCACTTT